Given below is one T cell receptor (beta chain) in context. Its target is not known. Treatment given: about 20 received Ad26.COV2.S at low or high dose, single or two shots; about 5 received placebo; per-sample allocation not given. Samples came from day 63 after the first vaccine or placebo injection. The record originates from a study of Ad26.COV2.S vaccination and SARS-CoV-2 variants. Only in-frame clones appear in the TCRdb table, and some are missing; sequencing was by immunoSEQ multiplex PCR. This table has hundreds of thousands of clones, about 89% appearing once. Findings of the study overall: The placebo group had lower spike-specific TCR breadth than the vaccine recipients did.

CDR3 size: 12 residues. V shed 3 bases and J shed 4 bases, with 10 bases lying between them. Germline lookup yields CDR1 GTSNPN and CDR2 SVGIG (reference sequence). The TCR was taken from a person aged 18-65 years who received the Ad26.COV2.S COVID-19 vaccine or a placebo. This sequence joins TRBV30 and TRBJ2-7; the D gene is possibly TRBD1 (6 bases). The specimen was peripheral blood, collected in a trial of Ad26.COV2.S vaccine versus placebo. The DNA for the CDR3 is TGTGCCTGGAGCCAGGGGTCGTACGAGCAGTACTTC. Translated: CAWSQGSYEQYF.